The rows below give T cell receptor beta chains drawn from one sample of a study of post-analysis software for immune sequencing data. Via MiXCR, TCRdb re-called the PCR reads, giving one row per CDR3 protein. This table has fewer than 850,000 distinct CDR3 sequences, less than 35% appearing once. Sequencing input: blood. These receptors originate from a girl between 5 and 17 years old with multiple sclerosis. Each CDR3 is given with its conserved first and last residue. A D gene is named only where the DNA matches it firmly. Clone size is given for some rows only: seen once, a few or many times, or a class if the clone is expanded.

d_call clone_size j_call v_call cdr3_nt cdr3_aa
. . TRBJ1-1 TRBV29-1 TGCAGCGCATCTCGTGCGGGCACTGAAGCTTTCTTT CSASRAGTEAFF
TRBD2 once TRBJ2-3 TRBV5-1 TGCGCCAGCAGCTCTGGCGGGGCGGGGGGCCCAGATACGCAGTATTTT CASSSGGAGGPDTQYF
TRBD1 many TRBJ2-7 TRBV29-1 TGCAGCGTCGAAACAGGGGTTGCGTACGAGCAGTACTTC CSVETGVAYEQYF
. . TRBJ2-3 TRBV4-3 TGCGCCAGCAGCCCCTCGCGGTTACACACAGATGCGCAGTATTTT CASSPSRLHTDAQYF
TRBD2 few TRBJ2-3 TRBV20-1 TGCAGTGCTAGAGAGGCGCGGGAGTGGGAAGATACGCAGTATTTT CSAREAREWEDTQYF
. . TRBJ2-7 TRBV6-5 TGTGCCAGCAGTTACTCGATTTCGGAGGGCTACGAGCAGTACTTC CASSYSISEGYEQYF
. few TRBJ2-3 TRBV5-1 TGCGCCAGCAGCCTCGACCCACCCGGATCAGGGGCAGATACGCAGTATTTT CASSLDPPGSGADTQYF
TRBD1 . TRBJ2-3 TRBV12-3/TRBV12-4 TGTGCCAGCAGTCCCTTGACAGGGGGCGGTGGAGATACGCAGTATTTT CASSPLTGGGGDTQYF
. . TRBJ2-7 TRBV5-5 TGTGCCAGCAGCTCTTTCCGGGTCTTAGCTTCCTACGAGCAGTACTTC CASSSFRVLASYEQYF
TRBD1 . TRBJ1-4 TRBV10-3 TGTGCCACCGCCTCCGGGACAGGGAGGGAAAAACTGTTTTTT CATASGTGREKLFF
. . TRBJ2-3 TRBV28 TGTGCCAGCAGTTTTGTTGGGCCCGGCCTCAGAGATACGCAGTATTTT CASSFVGPGLRDTQYF
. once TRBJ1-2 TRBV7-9 TGTGCCAGCAGCTTGGGTTCAAAAAGGAAGGATGGCTACACCTTC CASSLGSKRKDGYTF
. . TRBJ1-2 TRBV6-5 TGTGCCAGCAGGCCTCAGGGCAGAGACTATGGCTACACCTTC CASRPQGRDYGYTF
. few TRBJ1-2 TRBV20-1 TGCAGTGCTTCCTGCCCGGGGGGCGAGGGCTGTCAGGACTACACCTTC CSASCPGGEGCQDYTF
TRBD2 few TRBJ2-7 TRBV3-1 TGTGCCAGCAGCCAAGGGGGAGGAGCGGGGGGCCCCGCTCTAAAGCAGTACTTC CASSQGGGAGGPALKQYF
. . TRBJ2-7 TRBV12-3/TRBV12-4 TGTGCCAGCAGTTTTATTTCTTGGGTAAGGGAAGAAGTCTACGAGCAGTACTTC CASSFISWVREEVYEQYF
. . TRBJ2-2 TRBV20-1 TGCAGTGCTAGAGATGTTCGAGAAAACACCGGGGAGCTGTTTTTT CSARDVRENTGELFF
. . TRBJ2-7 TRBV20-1 TGCAGTGCTTTTCTTCCGGGGTCCGAGCAGTACTTC CSAFLPGSEQYF
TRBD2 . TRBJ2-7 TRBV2 TGTGCCAGCAGTGTATCACTAGCGGGAGGGGCCTACGAGCAGTACTTC CASSVSLAGGAYEQYF
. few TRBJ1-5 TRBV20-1 TGCAGTGCTCCGTTGGTTGTTGGCAATCAGCCCCAGCATTTT CSAPLVVGNQPQHF
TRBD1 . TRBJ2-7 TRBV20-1 TGCAGTGCGGAATTCAGGGGGCCAGTGAACGAGCAGTACTTC CSAEFRGPVNEQYF
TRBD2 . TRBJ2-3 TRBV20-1 TGCAGTGCTAGACTACTAGCGGGGGGGGATACGCAGTATTTT CSARLLAGGDTQYF
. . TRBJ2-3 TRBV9 TGTGCCAGCAGCGTCACCGACCCAGTCACAGATACGCAGTATTTT CASSVTDPVTDTQYF
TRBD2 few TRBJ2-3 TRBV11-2 TGTGCCAGCAGCTCCCCCGAACGACTAGCGGGAGGTACAGATACGCAGTATTTT CASSSPERLAGGTDTQYF
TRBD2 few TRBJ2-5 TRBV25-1 TGTGCCAGCAGTGGGGAGCGGGGGACATCTTGCGAGACCCAGTACTTC CASSGERGTSCETQYF
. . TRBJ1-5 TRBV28 TGTGCCAGCAGTGCCATCCCTAGACCCCAGCATTTT CASSAIPRPQHF
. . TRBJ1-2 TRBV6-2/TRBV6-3 TGTGTCAGCAGTTGGACAGCTAACTATGGCTACACCTTC CVSSWTANYGYTF
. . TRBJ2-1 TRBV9 TGTGCCAGCAGCACACTCTACGGGGACAAAAACAATGAGCAGTTCTTC CASSTLYGDKNNEQFF
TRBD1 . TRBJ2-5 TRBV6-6 TGTGCCAGCAGTTCCGGGACAGGAACGACCCAGTACTTC CASSSGTGTTQYF
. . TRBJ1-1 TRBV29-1 TGCAGCCACCAAACAGGGCTGAACACTGAAGCTTTCTTT CSHQTGLNTEAFF
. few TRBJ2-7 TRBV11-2 TGTGCCAGCAGCCCCGGCTGGGGGGCGGGGAACTACGAGCAGTACTTC CASSPGWGAGNYEQYF
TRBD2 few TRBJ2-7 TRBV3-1 TGTGCCAGCAGCCAAGATAGGGGTACTAGCGGGAGTGGGTCCTACGAGCAGTACTTC CASSQDRGTSGSGSYEQYF
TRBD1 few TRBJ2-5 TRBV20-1 TGCAGTGCTCCAAAGACAGGGTCACGGCAAGAGACCCAGTACTTC CSAPKTGSRQETQYF
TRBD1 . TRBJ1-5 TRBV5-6 TGTGCCAGCAGCTTGAGGGACAGGGGGCGCTTGGGCAATCAGCCCCAGCATTTT CASSLRDRGRLGNQPQHF
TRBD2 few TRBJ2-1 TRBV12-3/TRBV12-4 TGTGCCAGCAGCGGGGGGCTAGCGGGGGCCTGGAGCTCCTACAATGAGCAGTTCTTC CASSGGLAGAWSSYNEQFF
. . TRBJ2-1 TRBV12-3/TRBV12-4 TGTGCCAGCAGTTCGATGGCCCACACCAATGAGCAGTTCTTC CASSSMAHTNEQFF
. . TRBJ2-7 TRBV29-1 TGCAGCTCGCGCTTGGGGCGGGGACTCTCCTACGAGCAGTACTTC CSSRLGRGLSYEQYF
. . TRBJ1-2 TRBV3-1 TGTGCCAGCAGCCCGACCCGGGGGGTGATCTATGGCTACACCTTC CASSPTRGVIYGYTF
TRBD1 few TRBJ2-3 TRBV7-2 TGTGCCAGCAGCAAGAACAGGGGCCCCACAGATACGCAGTATTTT CASSKNRGPTDTQYF
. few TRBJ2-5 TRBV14 TGTGCCAGCAGCCGGCTGGGAAGAAGAGGCCAAGAGACCCAGTACTTC CASSRLGRRGQETQYF
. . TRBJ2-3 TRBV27 TGTGCCAGCAGTTATAAGGGTGGGCCTGGAGATACGCAGTATTTT CASSYKGGPGDTQYF
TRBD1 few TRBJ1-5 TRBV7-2 TGTGCCAGCAGCCAAGACAGGGCCCGGAATCAGCCCCAGCATTTT CASSQDRARNQPQHF
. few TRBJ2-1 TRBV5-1 TGCGCCAGCAGCTTGTTCAATGAGCAGTTCTTC CASSLFNEQFF
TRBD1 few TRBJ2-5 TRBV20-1 TGCAGTGTTCCCCCAGGGGGCCGAGAGACCCAGTACTTC CSVPPGGRETQYF
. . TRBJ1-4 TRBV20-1 TGCAGGGCTAGAGATCGGCGGCAGGGAACTGAAAAACTGTTTTTT CRARDRRQGTEKLFF
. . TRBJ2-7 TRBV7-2 TGTGCCAGCAGCTTAGTCCCGGAGGACGAGCAGTACTTC CASSLVPEDEQYF
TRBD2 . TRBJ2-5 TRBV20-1 TGCAGTGCTGGGCAGACTAGCCAGGAGACCCAGTACTTC CSAGQTSQETQYF
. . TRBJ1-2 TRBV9 TGTGCCAGCAGCGTAGGAACGTGGGACGGTGGCTACACCTTC CASSVGTWDGGYTF
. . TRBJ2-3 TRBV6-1 TGTGCCAGCAGTGCTCCGGGACTCCACACAGATACGCAGTATTTT CASSAPGLHTDTQYF
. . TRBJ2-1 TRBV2 TGTGCCAGCAAGGTCTGGGATGAGCAGTTCTTC CASKVWDEQFF
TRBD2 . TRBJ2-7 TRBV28 TGTGCCAGCAGCCAAGAGGGGGGGACTAGCTACGAGCAGTACTTC CASSQEGGTSYEQYF
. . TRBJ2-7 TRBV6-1 TGTGCCAGCAGTGACTACCGGCTAGACGAGCAGTACTTC CASSDYRLDEQYF
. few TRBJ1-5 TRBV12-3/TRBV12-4 TGTGCCAGCAGCCCTGGGTTGCCTAATAGCAATCAGCCCCAGCATTTT CASSPGLPNSNQPQHF
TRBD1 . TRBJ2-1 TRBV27 TGTGCCAGCAGCTTGGGACAGGTCTACAATGAGCAGTGCTTC CASSLGQVYNEQCF
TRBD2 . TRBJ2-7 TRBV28 TGTGCCAGCAGACAATCTAGCGGGAGCCCCTACGAGCAGTACTTC CASRQSSGSPYEQYF
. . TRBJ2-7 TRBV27 TGTGCCAGCAGTTTAACGGCGAATTTACTTACCTACGAGCAGTACTTC CASSLTANLLTYEQYF
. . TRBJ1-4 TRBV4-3 TGCGCCAGCAGCCAGTTTGAGGGGGTAGACGAAAAACTGTTTTTT CASSQFEGVDEKLFF
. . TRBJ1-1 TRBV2 TGTGCCAGCAGCCCTACCCCCCCGAACACTGAAGCTTTCTTT CASSPTPPNTEAFF
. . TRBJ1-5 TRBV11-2 TGTGCCAGCAGCTCGGCAGGGTTGGGTCAGCCCCAGCATTTT CASSSAGLGQPQHF
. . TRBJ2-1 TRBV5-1 TGCACCAGCAGCTTGGATACCAGGGGTGAGCAGTTCTTC CTSSLDTRGEQFF